This T cell receptor (beta chain) originates from a study of T cells after yellow fever vaccination. Study summary: SMART-Seq v4 Ultra Low Input handled preparation of low-cell-number fractions.

CDR1 is DFQATT, CDR2 SNEGSKA, per germline (reference sequence). CDR3 length: 15 amino acids. Trimming took 5 bases from V and 1 from J, leaving 15 bases between them. This clonotype has a handful of counts. As yet, its antigen is unknown. Study-level results: Secondary responses were weaker yet peaked faster, day 5 versus 15. Subsequent booster samples again held most clones from primary vaccination (96% CD4, just under 90% CD8).

Conversion of TCR transcripts into cDNA relied on 5'RACE template switching, which added a universal primer site and UMIs. TCRdb reprocessed the 5' RACE reads via MiXCR and lists one record per CDR3 protein. The sample has 620,000 or so distinct CDR3 sequences, about 12% seen once; the top ten hold just under 15%. This receptor was obtained from a young man who received the YFV17D yellow fever vaccine. This specimen consisted of PBMCs, obtained on the day of the yellow fever booster vaccination. The rearrangement joins TRBV20-1 to TRBJ2-1, with D perhaps given as TRBD1 or TRBD2 (7 bases each). The CDR3 sequence is CSAGTAGISYNEQFF. The DNA for the CDR3 is TGCAGTGCTGGGACAGCGGGAATTTCCTACAATGAGCAGTTCTTC.